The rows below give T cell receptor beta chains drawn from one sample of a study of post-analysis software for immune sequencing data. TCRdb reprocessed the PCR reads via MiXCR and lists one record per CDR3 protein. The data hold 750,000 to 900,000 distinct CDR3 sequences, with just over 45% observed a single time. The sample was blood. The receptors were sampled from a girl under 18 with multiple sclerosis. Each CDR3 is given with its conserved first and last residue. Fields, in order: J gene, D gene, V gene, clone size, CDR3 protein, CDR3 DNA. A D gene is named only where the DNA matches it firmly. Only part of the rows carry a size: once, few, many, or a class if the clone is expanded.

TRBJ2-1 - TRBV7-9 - CTSSPGLSSYNEQFF TGTACCAGCAGCCCGGGACTGAGCTCCTACAATGAGCAGTTCTTC
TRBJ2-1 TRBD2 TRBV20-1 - CSALWTSGSDEQFF TGCAGTGCCCTATGGACTAGCGGGAGCGATGAGCAGTTCTTC
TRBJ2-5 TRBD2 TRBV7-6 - CASSLTSQAGGVDEQYF TGTGCCAGCAGCTTAACCTCCCAAGCGGGAGGGGTTGATGAGCAGTACTTC
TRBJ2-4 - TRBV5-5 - CASSLGTSEAKNIQYF TGTGCCAGCAGCTTGGGGACATCAGAAGCCAAAAACATTCAGTACTTC
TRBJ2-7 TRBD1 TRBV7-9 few CASSFGWQGATYEQYF TGTGCCAGCAGCTTCGGTTGGCAGGGGGCGACCTACGAGCAGTACTTC
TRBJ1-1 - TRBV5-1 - CASSLNQYTEAFF TGCGCCAGCAGCTTGAATCAATACACTGAAGCTTTCTTT
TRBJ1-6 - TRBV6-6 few CASSSGTLNSPLHF TGTGCCAGCAGTTCGGGGACACTGAATTCACCCCTCCACTTT
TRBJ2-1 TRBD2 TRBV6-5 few CASSYSGSYNEQFF TGTGCCAGCAGTTACAGCGGGAGCTACAATGAGCAGTTCTTC
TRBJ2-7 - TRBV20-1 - CSATRISYEQYF TGCAGTGCGACTAGAATATCCTACGAGCAGTACTTC
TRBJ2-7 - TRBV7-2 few CASSLYPSYEQYF TGTGCCAGCAGCCTTTATCCTTCCTACGAGCAGTACTTC
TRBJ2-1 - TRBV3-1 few CASSAEVWGNNEQFF TGTGCCAGCAGCGCAGAGGTCTGGGGGAACAATGAGCAGTTCTTC
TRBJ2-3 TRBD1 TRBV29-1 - CSVHMTGDSDTQYF TGCAGCGTACACATGACAGGGGACTCAGATACGCAGTATTTT
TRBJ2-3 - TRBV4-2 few CASSQVGQGNTDTQYF TGTGCCAGCAGCCAAGTAGGGCAGGGGAACACAGATACGCAGTATTTT
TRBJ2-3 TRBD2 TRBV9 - CASSVVASGTDTQYF TGTGCCAGCAGCGTAGTGGCTAGCGGGACAGATACGCAGTATTTT
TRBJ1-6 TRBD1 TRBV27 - CASSLSDRGSYNSPLHF TGTGCCAGCAGTTTATCGGACAGGGGGTCCTATAATTCACCCCTCCACTTT
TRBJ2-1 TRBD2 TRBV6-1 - CASSQTSGRAVGTSEQFF TGTGCCAGCAGCCAGACTAGCGGGAGGGCCGTAGGGACAAGTGAGCAGTTCTTC
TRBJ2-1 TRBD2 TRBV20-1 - CSARRPAGGNEQFF TGCAGTGCCCGGAGGCCAGCGGGAGGGAACGAGCAGTTCTTC
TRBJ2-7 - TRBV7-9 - CASSSGVEQYF TGTGCCAGCAGTTCAGGGGTTGAGCAGTACTTC